The clone carrying this TCR beta chain was observed a few times. Its target is unknown. Trimming stripped 6 bases from V and 7 bases from J, with 13 bases between. CDR3 length equals 14 residues. Germline CDR1 is MNHNS and CDR2 is SASEGT. The data stem from a study of cytomegalovirus exposure and HLA in healthy donors. Study-wide findings and caveats: Reports showed the classifier diagnosing cytomegalovirus status with high specificity and sensitivity.

Primers for the PCR totalled 60 Vbeta and 13 Jbeta. Assay: immunoSEQ multiplex PCR; the TCRdb copy retains only in-frame clones and omits some. The table records fewer than 200,000 clones, around 75% of them present only once. Sample: PBMCs. The chain has TRBV6-1 and TRBJ1-6; maybe TRBD1 (6 bases). The clonotype was recovered from a woman aged 25 to 45 in good health and CMV-seronegative. CDR3 sequence (DNA): TGTGCCAGCAGCTGGGACATCCAAAATTCACCCCTCCACTTT. Its translation is CASSWDIQNSPLHF.